The 13 T cell receptor beta chains below come from one sample, sequenced in a study of blood T cell repertoires in COVID-19. Data came from immunoSEQ multiplex PCR; TCRdb stores just in-frame clones and leaves some out. This sample has 150,000 or so clones, with over 85% found just once. The specimen sequenced was peripheral blood. The receptors come from a woman in her forties or fifties with acute or convalescent COVID-19.

The CDR3 sequence: CAGAAIAGDNEQFF. CDR3 bases: TGTGCCGGGGCGGCGATAGCGGGAGACAATGAGCAGTTCTTC. This sequence joins TRBV11-2 and TRBJ2-1; 9 bases agree with TRBD2. The ends lost 11 bases at V and 5 bases at J; junction bases unmatched: 10. Germline loops: CDR1 SGHAT, CDR2 FQNNGV. This CDR3 is 14 amino acids long. Drawing the rest from reference TRBV11-2 and TRBJ2-1, the complete variable domain is EAGVAQSPRYKIIEKRQSVAFWCNPISGHATLYWYQQILGQGPKLLIQFQNNGVVDDSQLPKDRFSAERLKGVDSTLKIQPAKLEDSAVYLCAGAAIAGDNEQFFGPGTRLTVL.

This clone was found once. The CDR3 DNA sequence: TGTGCCAGCAGTTTCGGACATACGATTAACTATGGCTACACCTTC. Its protein product is CASSFGHTINYGYTF. The chain links TRBV6-2 or TRBV6-3 to TRBJ1-2; possible D gene TRBD1, 5 bases. Deletions cut 4 bases from V and 1 base from J, with 13 bases between. This CDR3 is 15 amino acids long. Germline values: CDR1 MNHEY, CDR2 SVGEGT.

The gene calls are TRBV3-1 (or the pseudogene TRBV3-2) and TRBJ1-6, with a tentative D call TRBD1 (6 bases). The V gene lost 4 bases and the J gene lost 0 bases, with 10 bases spanning the gap. Germline CDR1 LGHDT, CDR2 YNNKEL (reference sequence). This CDR3 has 16 residues. The CDR3 nucleotides read TGTGCCAGCAGCCGACAGGCTAGCTCCTATAATTCACCCCTCCACTTT. Protein product: CASSRQASSYNSPLHF.

The chain links TRBV4-3 to TRBJ2-1; 10 nucleotides align to TRBD2. The CDR3 contains 16 residues. The germline V gene encodes CDR1 LGHNA and CDR2 YSLEER. Trimming cost V 1 base and J 3 bases; bases outside gene matches: 3. The DNA of the CDR3 is TGCGCCAGCAGCCAAGGACTAGCGGGCGGCTACAATGAGCAGTTCTTC. It specifies CASSQGLAGGYNEQFF.

The V gene is TRBV4-1, the J gene TRBJ2-3, with 8 bases matching TRBD2. The CDR3 runs to 16 residues. Germline assignment: CDR1 MGHRA and CDR2 YSYEKL. V lost 3 bases, J lost 6 bases, and 11 bases stayed unmatched. The CDR3 region is CASSHGGADLTDTQYF. The CDR3 DNA sequence: TGCGCCAGCAGCCACGGGGGGGCGGACTTGACGGATACGCAGTATTTT.

The count of this clone is one. The chain has TRBV10-2 and TRBJ2-1, with 9 bases lining up with TRBD1. The J segment lost 7 bases and the V segment lost 7 bases, leaving 5 bases of the junction unmatched. The germline CDR1 and CDR2 sequences are WSHSY and SAAADI. This CDR3 is built from 13 residues. CDR3 region: CASTTTGGNEQFF. CDR3 in DNA: TGCGCCAGCACTACGACAGGGGGGAATGAGCAGTTCTTC.

The rearrangement joins TRBV24-1 to TRBJ2-7; D unresolved. The V end lost 3 bases, the J end lost 7 bases, and 3 bases lay between the germline ends. CDR1 KGHDR and CDR2 SFDVKD come from the germline V gene. The CDR3 runs to 10 residues. CDR3: CATSDREQYF. CDR3 sequence (DNA): TGTGCCACCAGTGATCGGGAGCAGTACTTC.

The rearrangement links TRBV28 to TRBJ1-2, with D perhaps matching TRBD1 (6 bases). The germline CDR1 and CDR2 sequences are MDHEN and SYDVKM. The length of the CDR3 is 14 residues. Trimming shortened V by 5 bases and J by 1 base, and 11 bases separated the two germline ends. The CDR3 coding sequence is TGTGCCAGCAGTACTCACAGGGATAACTATGGCTACACCTTC. Translated: CASSTHRDNYGYTF.

The count of this clone is one. The V call is TRBV2, the J call TRBJ1-6; 9 nucleotides match TRBD1. This CDR3 spans 14 amino acids. Trimming at V came to 6 bases and at J to 8 bases, leaving 5 bases not matched to a gene. Per the germline V gene, CDR1 is SNHLY and CDR2 is FYNNEI. The CDR3 loop reads CASSRQGVYSPLHF. The CDR3 nucleotides are TGTGCCAGCAGCAGACAGGGGGTTTATTCACCCCTCCACTTT. Together with reference TRBV2 and TRBJ1-6, the CDR3 gives the full variable domain: EPEVTQTPSHQVTQMGQEVILRCVPISNHLYFYWYRQILGQKVEFLVSFYNNEISEKSEIFDDQFSVERPDGSNFTLKIRSTKLEDSAMYFCASSRQGVYSPLHFGNGTRLTVT.

This chain uses TRBV11-2 with TRBJ1-2; the D gene is possibly TRBD1 (6 bases). The germline V gene has CDR1 SGHAT and CDR2 FQNNGV. The CDR3 runs 15 residues. Trimming left V 7 bases short and J 5 bases short, with 20 bases between. The CDR3 loop is CASTSGGGPNYGYTF. CDR3 DNA: TGTGCCAGCACCTCCGGGGGGGGGCCAAATTATGGCTACACCTTC.

This clone was seen only once. The chain uses TRBV6-6 and TRBJ2-1; 8 bases fit TRBD2. CDR3 length: 13 amino acids. Germline lookup yields CDR1 MNHNY and CDR2 SVGAGI (reference sequence). With 7 bases clipped from V and 2 bases from J, the junction kept 1 base outside the gene matches. Here the CDR3 reads CASTTSAYNEQFF. CDR3 nucleotide sequence: TGTGCCAGCACGACTAGCGCCTACAATGAGCAGTTCTTC.

This chain uses TRBV6-1 with TRBJ1-5; D perhaps matches TRBD1 (5 bases). From germline, CDR1 is MNHNS and CDR2 SASEGT. The V end was cut by 3 bases, the J end by 0 bases, with 12 bases between. The CDR3 is 16 amino acids. CDR3: CASSDREEHSNQPQHF. The DNA for the CDR3 is TGTGCCAGCAGTGACAGGGAAGAGCATAGCAATCAGCCCCAGCATTTT.

The J gene is TRBJ1-2, the V gene TRBV2; TRBD1 aligns across 8 bases. V lost 1 base and J lost 2; bases outside the gene matches: 3. CDR1 and CDR2 from the germline V gene are SNHLY and FYNNEI. This CDR3 has 15 residues. The CDR3 sequence: CASSEENRGNYGYTF. DNA of the CDR3: TGTGCCAGCAGTGAAGAAAACAGGGGGAACTATGGCTACACCTTC.